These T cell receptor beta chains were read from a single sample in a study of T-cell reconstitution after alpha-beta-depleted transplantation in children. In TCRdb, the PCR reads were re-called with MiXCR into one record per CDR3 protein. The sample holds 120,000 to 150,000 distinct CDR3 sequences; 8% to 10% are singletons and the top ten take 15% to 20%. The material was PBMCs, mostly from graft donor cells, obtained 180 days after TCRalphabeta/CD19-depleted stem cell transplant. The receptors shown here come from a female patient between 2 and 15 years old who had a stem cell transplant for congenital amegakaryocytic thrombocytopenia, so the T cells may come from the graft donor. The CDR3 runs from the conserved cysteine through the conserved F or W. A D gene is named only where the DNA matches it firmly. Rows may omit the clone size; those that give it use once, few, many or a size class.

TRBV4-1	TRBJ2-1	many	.	TGCGCCAGCAGCCAAGATGGGGACTTCTCCTACAATGAGCAGTTCTTC	CASSQDGDFSYNEQFF
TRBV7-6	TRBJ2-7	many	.	TGTGCCAGCAGCTTAGGGGAGGACTCCTACGAGCAGTACTTC	CASSLGEDSYEQYF
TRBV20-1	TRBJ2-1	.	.	TGCAGTGCTAGAGATCGGGGGTGGAACACCAATGAGCAGTTCTTC	CSARDRGWNTNEQFF
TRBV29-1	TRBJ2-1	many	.	TGCAGCGTTGAGGACCCGTGGGCTGAGCAGTTCTTC	CSVEDPWAEQFF
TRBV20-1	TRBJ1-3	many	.	TGCAGTGCCCTAGACGGAGGTTCTGGAAACACCATATATTTT	CSALDGGSGNTIYF
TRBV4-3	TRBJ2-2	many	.	TGCGCCAGCAGCCGACCCATCACGGCGAACACCGGGGAGCTGTTTTTT	CASSRPITANTGELFF
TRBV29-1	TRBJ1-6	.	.	TGCAGCGTTGTTGTAGGGAGGAATTCACCCCTCCACTTT	CSVVVGRNSPLHF
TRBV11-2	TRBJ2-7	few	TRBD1	TGTGCCAGCAGCCCGACGACAGGGCGACACGAGCAGTACTTC	CASSPTTGRHEQYF
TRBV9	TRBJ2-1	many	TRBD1	TGTGCCAGCAGCGGGACGGGGACAGGGAGAGCGTACAATGAGCAGTTCTTC	CASSGTGTGRAYNEQFF
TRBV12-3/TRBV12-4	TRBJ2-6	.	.	TGTGCCAGCAGTTTCTTTTCTGGGGCCAACGTCCTGACTTTC	CASSFFSGANVLTF
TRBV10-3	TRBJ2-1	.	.	TGTGCCATCAGCGACTATAACTCCTACAATGAGCAGTTCTTC	CAISDYNSYNEQFF
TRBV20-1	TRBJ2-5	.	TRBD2	TGCAGTGCTAGAGTCCCTAGCGGGACCGCCGGGCAAGAGACCCAGTACTTC	CSARVPSGTAGQETQYF
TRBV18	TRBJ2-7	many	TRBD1	TGTGCCAGCTCACCAGGGACAGGGGGATCCTACGAGCAGTACTTC	CASSPGTGGSYEQYF
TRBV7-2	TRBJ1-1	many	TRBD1	TGTGCCAGCAGCTCGGGACAGGGGGCAAGGGGTGTCGCTTTCTTT	CASSSGQGARGVAFF
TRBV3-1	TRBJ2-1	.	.	TGTGCCAGCTGCCAAGAGGGGACCGGGAGTTTATTCAATGAGCAGTTCTTC	CASCQEGTGSLFNEQFF
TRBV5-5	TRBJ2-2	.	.	TGTGCCAGCAGCCCTAGGGTCCTGAACACCGGGGAGCTGTTTTTT	CASSPRVLNTGELFF